This T cell receptor (beta chain) was found in a study of T cells in Graves' hyperthyroidism and ophthalmopathy. RNA transcripts were the template for amplifying TCR beta CDR3 regions. HTBI primers were used for first-round RT-PCR of the TCR CDR3. A single record per CDR3 protein comes from TCRdb applying MiXCR to the multiplex PCR reads. The top ten clones hold roughly 32% of a sample with about 250,000 distinct CDR3 sequences, more than 20% of them seen once. Each ophthalmopathy patient scored at least 3 on the Clinical Activity Score and at least 4 on NOSPECS grade, with duration under 3 months. Germline loops: CDR1 MNHEY, CDR2 SVGEGT. V gave up 6 bases and J gave up 4 bases; unmatched junction bases: 12. This CDR3 has 15 residues.

The chain carries TRBV6-2 or TRBV6-3 and TRBJ2-7; TRBD2 matches at 7 bases. This sequence was found in a middle-aged woman with Graves' ophthalmopathy. Input material: blood. The CDR3 sequence is CASRTAGVRDYEQYF. The CDR3 DNA sequence: TGTGCCAGCAGGACGGCGGGAGTTCGTGATTACGAGCAGTACTTC.